A selection of T cell receptor beta chains follows, all from one sample in a study of cytomegalovirus exposure and HLA in healthy donors. Only in-frame clones appear in the TCRdb table, and some are missing; sequencing was by immunoSEQ multiplex PCR. The table includes 110,000 or so clones, roughly 70% detected once. Sequencing input: PBMCs. The source is a woman aged 35 to 49 in good health and CMV-seropositive. The CDR3 runs from the conserved cysteine through the conserved F or W. A D gene is named only where the DNA matches it firmly. Rows may omit the clone size; those that give it use once, few, many or a size class.

J,D,size,V,DNA,CDR3
TRBJ1-4,-,-,TRBV19,TGTGCCAGTAGTATTGGCTCAGGGGTGGCTAATGAAAAACTGTTTTTT,CASSIGSGVANEKLFF
TRBJ2-1,-,-,TRBV15,TGTGCCACCAGCAGAGCGGGGGCAGGGGGATCCTACAATGAGCAGTTCTTC,CATSRAGAGGSYNEQFF
TRBJ2-4,-,-,TRBV5-1,TGCGCCAGCAGCCACGGGACTGGAATGGGGAACATTCAGTACTTC,CASSHGTGMGNIQYF
TRBJ2-7,TRBD1,-,TRBV15,TGTGCCACCAGGGAGGACAGGAGAAGGACCTACGAGCAGTACTTC,CATREDRRRTYEQYF
TRBJ2-7,TRBD1,-,TRBV4-1,TGCGCCAGCAGCCAAGGACAGGGTAGCGTCCACGAGCAGTACTTC,CASSQGQGSVHEQYF
TRBJ2-7,TRBD1,-,TRBV5-1,TGCGCCAGCAGCTTGGGGGACAGGGGGATTTACGAGCAGTACTTC,CASSLGDRGIYEQYF
TRBJ2-3,-,-,TRBV6-1,TGTGCCAGCAGGACAGTCTGGCGGACAGATACGCAGTATTTT,CASRTVWRTDTQYF
TRBJ2-3,-,-,TRBV4-1,TGCGCCAGCAGACAAACAGCTTGGAACACAGATACGCAGTATTTT,CASRQTAWNTDTQYF
TRBJ2-7,-,-,TRBV15,TGTGCCACCAGCAGAGATCTGGCAGGGACCTACGAGCAGTACTTC,CATSRDLAGTYEQYF
TRBJ1-2,TRBD1,few,TRBV6-1,TGTGCCACTCGACAGGGCGGTAACTATGGCTACACCTTC,CATRQGGNYGYTF
TRBJ2-7,-,-,TRBV4-2,TGTGCCAGCACCCGAGACCTTGGGGGCCGCGAGCAGTACTTC,CASTRDLGGREQYF
TRBJ2-1,TRBD2,-,TRBV5-4,TGTGCCAGCAGCTATTCAACTAGCGGATACAATGAGCAGTTCTTC,CASSYSTSGYNEQFF
TRBJ1-1,TRBD1,-,TRBV7-9,TGTGCCAGCAGCTTGCTACAGGGGGAGAGGACTGAAGCTTTCTTT,CASSLLQGERTEAFF
TRBJ1-1,-,-,TRBV5-1,TGCGCCAGCAACTCACCCGACCAGGGGAACACTGAAGCTTTCTTT,CASNSPDQGNTEAFF
TRBJ1-6,TRBD1,-,TRBV15,TGTGCCACCAGCAGAGATATTGGGACAGCAAATTCACCCCTCCACTTT,CATSRDIGTANSPLHF
TRBJ2-5,-,once,TRBV7-8,TGTGCCAGCAGCTCAACGAGTGGGGGTAGGGGGGAGACCCAGTACTTC,CASSSTSGGRGETQYF
TRBJ2-3,-,-,TRBV30,TGTGCCTGGAGGAGGGAGGCAGGTGCTAGCACAGATACGCAGTATTTT,CAWRREAGASTDTQYF
TRBJ2-3,TRBD2,few,TRBV5-4,TGTGCCAGCGGGCGGTCGGGTAGCGGGAACACAGATACGCAGTATTTT,CASGRSGSGNTDTQYF
TRBJ2-7,-,-,TRBV11-3,TGTGCCAGCAGCTTAGGGTACTGGTACGAGCAGTACTTC,CASSLGYWYEQYF
TRBJ2-3,TRBD2,-,TRBV14,TGTGCCAGCAGCCAAGTAATAGGACTAGGAGATACGCAGTATTTT,CASSQVIGLGDTQYF
TRBJ2-7,-,-,TRBV11-1,TGTGCCAGCAGCTTAAGAGCGGATTCCTACGAGCAGTACTTC,CASSLRADSYEQYF
TRBJ2-7,TRBD1,-,TRBV19,TGTGCCAGTAGTATCGGACAGGCGAGCTCCTACGAGCAGTACTTC,CASSIGQASSYEQYF
TRBJ2-3,TRBD2,-,TRBV5-5,TGTGCCAGCAGCTTGGGGACTAGCGGGATGGATACGCAGTATTTT,CASSLGTSGMDTQYF
TRBJ2-5,TRBD2,-,TRBV6-5,TGTGCCAGCGGGGGGGAGGAACGGGAGACCCAGTACTTC,CASGGEERETQYF
TRBJ1-1,TRBD1,-,TRBV5-1,TGCGCCAGCAGCTTGGCCAGACAGGGTCCTGAAGCTTTCTTT,CASSLARQGPEAFF
TRBJ1-2,-,-,TRBV6-5,TGTGCCAGCAGTTACGCACAGACACAGGGTACCTATGGCTACACCTTC,CASSYAQTQGTYGYTF
TRBJ2-1,TRBD1,-,TRBV5-4,TGTGCCAGCAGCTCACCCACAGGGGTCGATGAGCAGTTCTTC,CASSSPTGVDEQFF
TRBJ1-2,-,-,TRBV27,TGTGCCAGCAGTGGACAGTACTATGGCTACACCTTC,CASSGQYYGYTF
TRBJ2-2,TRBD1,-,TRBV2,TGTGCCAGCAGAACCGGACAGGGAAACACCGGGGAGCTGTTTTTT,CASRTGQGNTGELFF
TRBJ1-2,-,-,TRBV29-1,TGCAGCGTTGAAGATCGCCAGGGGAACTATGGCTACACCTTC,CSVEDRQGNYGYTF
TRBJ1-1,-,-,TRBV5-1,TGCGCCAGCAGCTACTGGGGGGGTACTGAAGCTTTCTTT,CASSYWGGTEAFF
TRBJ1-6,TRBD1,-,TRBV5-1,TGCGCCAGCAGCTTGGGGCAGGGGGCCCCCCTATCCCTCCACTTT,CASSLGQGAPLSLHF
TRBJ2-2,TRBD2,-,TRBV6-1,TGTGCCAGCAGTGGGAGCGGGACTAGCGAGGTCGGGGAGCTGTTTTTT,CASSGSGTSEVGELFF
TRBJ2-7,TRBD1,-,TRBV15,TGTGCCACGGGACAGGGAGGTTTCTCCTACGAGCAGTACTTC,CATGQGGFSYEQYF
TRBJ2-1,-,-,TRBV18,TGTGCCAGCTCACCACCCAGTTTATCCAATGAGCAGTTCTTC,CASSPPSLSNEQFF
TRBJ2-3,TRBD2,-,TRBV5-5,TGTGCCAGCAGTGCCGGGACTAGCGGGGCTACAGATACGCAGTATTTT,CASSAGTSGATDTQYF
TRBJ1-6,TRBD1,-,TRBV27,TGTGCCAGCAGTTCCCCCCTCCGGGACAGATATTCACCCCTCCACTTT,CASSSPLRDRYSPLHF
TRBJ1-2,TRBD1,-,TRBV5-4,TGTGCCAGCAGCCGGGACAGGGTCACTGGCTACACCTTC,CASSRDRVTGYTF
TRBJ1-3,TRBD1,-,TRBV5-6,TGTGCCAGCAATATGGGGACAGGGGGCGGAAACACCATATATTTT,CASNMGTGGGNTIYF
TRBJ1-5,-,-,TRBV19,TGTGCCAGTAGACCCGGCGGGGGCCATCAGCCCCAGCATTTT,CASRPGGGHQPQHF
TRBJ2-3,TRBD2,-,TRBV5-6,TGTGCCAGCAGCTTGGTTCTAGCGGGGAGCACAGATACGCAGTATTTT,CASSLVLAGSTDTQYF
TRBJ1-5,TRBD1,-,TRBV2,TGTGCCAGCAGGGAACAGGGGGTGCGTCAGCCCCAGCATTTT,CASREQGVRQPQHF
TRBJ2-1,-,-,TRBV30,TGTGCCTGGAGTCCTTACCGGGGTAGCGGCCCTTACAATGAGCAGTTCTTC,CAWSPYRGSGPYNEQFF
TRBJ2-1,TRBD2,-,TRBV9,TGTGCCAGCAGCGTAGAGGGGGGCGGGAGGGCCCGCAATGAGCAGTTCTTC,CASSVEGGGRARNEQFF
TRBJ1-1,-,-,TRBV14,TGTGCCAGCAGCCAAGAGCATTTCCTGAGGGCGAACACTGAAGCTTTCTTT,CASSQEHFLRANTEAFF
TRBJ1-4,-,once,TRBV11-3,TGTGCCAGCAGCTTAGACGGCAAAAGGGGGGGTGAACTGTTTTTT,CASSLDGKRGGELFF
TRBJ2-1,TRBD1,-,TRBV19,TGTGCCAGTAGTACAGGGGGAAATGAGCAGTTCTTC,CASSTGGNEQFF
TRBJ1-1,-,few,TRBV18,TGTGCCAGCTCACCCCCGACAGGACCGAACACTGAAGCTTTCTTT,CASSPPTGPNTEAFF
TRBJ1-2,-,once,TRBV6-6,TGTGCCAGCAGTTACGAGCTCTATGGCTACACCTTC,CASSYELYGYTF
TRBJ1-2,-,-,TRBV5-1,TGCGCCAGCAGCCCTACCGGGGCCGGGGGTAGAGGCTACACCTTC,CASSPTGAGGRGYTF
TRBJ1-1,TRBD1,once,TRBV29-1,TGCAGCGCTCGGACAGGCTCCAATTCTGAAGCTTTCTTT,CSARTGSNSEAFF
TRBJ1-1,-,-,TRBV7-2,TGTGCCAGCAGCTCGAGGAGAGGGCAGATGAACACTGAAGCTTTCTTT,CASSSRRGQMNTEAFF
TRBJ2-3,-,-,TRBV9,TGTGCCAGCAGCGTAAGCGCAGATACGCAGTATTTT,CASSVSADTQYF
TRBJ2-1,-,-,TRBV9,TGTGCCAGCAGCGTATGGGGGGATGCCTACAATGAGCAGTTCTTC,CASSVWGDAYNEQFF